The entry that follows covers one TCR beta chain sequence. As yet, its antigen is unknown. All patients were mismatch repair deficient, assessed by either PCR or immunohistochemistry. Sequencing used immunoSEQ multiplex PCR; TCRdb keeps in-frame clones, though not all of them. The sample holds about 39,000 clones, over 80% seen once. The junction had 6 bases not matched to a gene; V was cut back by 0 bases and J by 4 bases. The CDR3 totals 16 residues. CDR1 is KGHSH, CDR2 LQKENI, per germline. The sample is drawn from a study of PD-1 blockade in mismatch repair-deficient tumors. Study information: Patients had 12 to 13 mismatch repair-deficient cancer types and were previously treated and progressing. Study-level points and caveats: Tumor-resident clones, often absent from pretreatment blood, expanded after pembrolizumab and then contracted.

This clonotype was obtained from an adult with mismatch repair-deficient cancer. V gene TRBV18 combines with J gene TRBJ1-3; 7 bases map to TRBD1. Material: PBMCs, obtained approximately 9 months after starting pembrolizumab. The CDR3 loop is CASSPPGQQGGNTIYF. The CDR3 nucleotides read TGTGCCAGCTCACCACCGGGACAGCAAGGCGGAAACACCATATATTTT.